The 8 T cell receptor beta chains below come from one sample, sequenced in a study of cytomegalovirus exposure and HLA in healthy donors. Method: immunoSEQ multiplex PCR; TCRdb's copy keeps in-frame clones and lacks some. In the table there are 170,000 or so clones, approximately 83% of which are singletons. Sequencing was carried out using PBMCs. These receptors all stem from a woman aged 18 to 35 in good health and CMV-seropositive.

This chain joins TRBV27 and TRBJ2-1, with 7 positions matching TRBD1. Germline assignment: CDR1 MNHEY and CDR2 SMNVEV (reference sequence). The CDR3 extends over 15 amino acids. The J segment lost 7 bases and the V segment lost 5 bases, leaving 11 bases of the junction unmatched. In DNA, the CDR3 is TGTGCCAGCAGTCCCCGACAGGGATGGTTGAATGAGCAGTTCTTC. Residues: CASSPRQGWLNEQFF.

This rearrangement joins TRBV14 to TRBJ1-6; 8 bases fit TRBD1. The germline gives CDR1 SGHDN, CDR2 FVKESK. The CDR3 extends over 16 amino acids. V shed 2 bases and J 5 bases; nucleotides not matched to a gene: 5. CDR3 loop: CASSQLGQGDNSPLHF. Here the CDR3 DNA reads TGTGCCAGCAGCCAATTAGGACAGGGTGATAATTCACCCCTCCACTTT. Full variable domain (rest looked up from reference TRBV14 and TRBJ1-6): EAGVTQFPSHSVIEKGQTVTLRCDPISGHDNLYWYRRVMGKEIKFLLHFVKESKQDESGMPNNRFLAERTGGTYSTLKVQPAELEDSGVYFCASSQLGQGDNSPLHFGNGTRLTVT.

This rearrangement joins TRBV5-1 to TRBJ2-6, with a tentative D call TRBD2 (5 bases). The V end lost 0 bases, the J end lost 4 bases, and 8 bases lay between the germline ends. The germline gives CDR1 SGHRS, CDR2 YFSETQ. CDR3 length: 15 amino acids. In nucleotides, the CDR3 is TGCGCCAGCAGCTTGGGAGGGTCCGGGGCCAACGTCCTGACTTTC. It yields the protein CASSLGGSGANVLTF.

This rearrangement joins TRBV5-7 to TRBJ1-6, with unresolved D. TRBV5-7 is annotated as an ORF whose role is uncertain. CDR3 size: 13 residues. The V and J ends lost 7 bases and 2 bases respectively, with 7 bases between them. The CDR3 region has the DNA TGTGCCAGCCCAGGCCCCTATAATTCACCCCTCCACTTT. Translation: CASPGPYNSPLHF.

This clone came up once. DNA of the CDR3: TGTGCCAGCAGCTTAGATCCGACAGATACGCAGTATTTT. Its protein product is CASSLDPTDTQYF. The chain links TRBV11-2 to TRBJ2-3; the D is unclear. The CDR3 runs to 13 residues. Germline CDR1 SGHAT, CDR2 FQNNGV. V was clipped by 0 bases and J by 3 bases, with 4 bases between them. The variable domain in full, with the rest retrieved from reference TRBV11-2 and TRBJ2-3, is EAGVAQSPRYKIIEKRQSVAFWCNPISGHATLYWYQQILGQGPKLLIQFQNNGVVDDSQLPKDRFSAERLKGVDSTLKIQPAKLEDSAVYLCASSLDPTDTQYFGPGTRLTVL.

The chain recombines TRBV19 with TRBJ1-2; no definite D call. V lost 6 bases to trimming and J lost 2 bases, with 13 bases between them. The CDR3 spans 14 residues. Germline CDR1 is LNHDA and CDR2 is SQIVND (reference sequence). The CDR3 DNA reads as TGTGCCAGTAGCAAGGAGACGGGAAACTATGGCTACACCTTC. Protein: CASSKETGNYGYTF.

The chain has TRBV25-1 and TRBJ1-1, with D possibly matching TRBD1 (6 bases). The germline gives CDR1 MGHDK, CDR2 SYGVNS. There are 13 residues in the CDR3. V lost 6 bases, J lost 3 bases, and 11 bases lay in between. The DNA for the CDR3 is TGTGCCAGCAGCCAGGGGAGGGACACTGAAGCTTTCTTT. Amino acids: CASSQGRDTEAFF.

The gene calls are TRBV15 and TRBJ2-1; 9 bases line up with TRBD2. The CDR3 spans 14 residues. Germline CDR1 is LNHNV and CDR2 is YYDKDF (reference sequence). Losses at the gene ends were 6 bases for V and 5 bases for J; bases not matched to a gene: 5. The CDR3 sequence: CATSMSSGDNEQFF. CDR3 bases: TGTGCCACCAGTATGTCTAGCGGGGACAATGAGCAGTTCTTC. Filled out from reference TRBV15 and TRBJ2-1, the complete variable domain reads DAMVIQNPRYQVTQFGKPVTLSCSQTLNHNVMYWYQQKSSQAPKLLFHYYDKDFNNEADTPDNFQSRRPNTSFCFLDIRSPGLGDTAMYLCATSMSSGDNEQFFGPGTRLTVL.